This TCR beta chain emerged from a study of blood T cell repertoires in COVID-19. TCRdb keeps only in-frame clones here, not all; method: immunoSEQ multiplex PCR. The data contain roughly 77,000 clones, about 87% of them seen just once; the ten biggest clones take up 5.5% to 8.5%. V lost 5 bases and J lost 6, with 23 bases in between. This CDR3 is 16 amino acids long. Germline-derived CDR1 and CDR2 are SGHAT and FQDESV (reference sequence). The receptor was isolated from an elderly woman with active COVID-19. The chain has TRBV11-1 and TRBJ2-7, with D maybe TRBD1 (6 bases). The sequenced sample consisted of peripheral blood. This CDR3 reads CASSPRNTGSYVEQYF. The CDR3 nucleotides are TGTGCCAGCAGCCCCCGGAATACAGGGTCGTACGTCGAGCAGTACTTC.